Listed here are 14 T cell receptor beta chains from one sample, sequenced in a study of graft-versus-host responses after intestinal transplantation. These receptors lack a known antigen. Produced via immunoSEQ multiplex PCR; TCRdb's table is partial and in-frame only. This sample has over 70,000 clones, with nearly 90% found just once. Sequenced here: unstimulated CD8+ T cells sorted from spleen or lymph node cells, sampled before transplant. The receptors originated from a human donor who was the organ donor for an intestinal transplant.

This rearrangement joins TRBV15 to TRBJ2-1; 8 positions match TRBD2. Trimming cost V 8 bases and J 0 bases; bases outside gene matches: 3. The CDR3 length is 14 residues. Germline loops: CDR1 LNHNV, CDR2 YYDKDF (reference sequence). The CDR3 DNA reads TGTGCCACCCAACGGGGGGGCTCCTACAATGAGCAGTTCTTC. Translation gives CATQRGGSYNEQFF.

The V and J genes are TRBV2 and TRBJ1-4, with 7 bases lining up with TRBD1. V dropped 8 bases and J dropped 4; count of bases not matched to a gene: 10. CDR1 SNHLY and CDR2 FYNNEI come from the germline V gene. This CDR3 spans 15 amino acids. The CDR3 loop is CASAGGQSHNEKLFF. The CDR3 DNA follows: TGTGCCAGCGCGGGGGGACAGTCCCATAATGAAAAACTGTTTTTT.

V usage is TRBV5-1 and J usage is TRBJ1-4, with 8 bases aligning to TRBD1. Unmatched junction bases numbered 8, after V lost 4 bases and J lost 3 bases. This CDR3 has 16 amino acids. The V gene's germline CDR1 is SGHRS and CDR2 YFSETQ. CDR3 loop: CASSLGTGRSNEKLFF. CDR3 coding DNA: TGCGCCAGCAGCCTCGGGACAGGACGATCTAATGAAAAACTGTTTTTT.

This clone was recorded only once. The chain couples TRBV7-3 to TRBJ1-5; perhaps TRBD1 as D (5 bases). Germline V gene data show CDR1 as SGHTA and CDR2 as FQGTGA. This CDR3 comprises 13 residues. The V end lost 3 bases, the J end lost 7 bases, and 10 bases lay between the germline ends. The CDR3 DNA reads TGTGCCAGCAGCTTGGGGCCTGGGCAGCCCCAGCATTTT. It is translated as CASSLGPGQPQHF.

The CDR3 loop reads CASSTRGDSAYTQYF. DNA for the CDR3: TGTGCCAGCAGTACACGCGGGGACTCCGCATATACGCAGTATTTT. The gene calls are TRBV6-4 and TRBJ2-3; maybe TRBD2 (6 bases). The V gene lost 5 bases and the J gene lost 7 bases, with 19 bases spanning the gap. CDR3 size: 15 residues. Germline CDR1 is MRHNA and CDR2 is SNTAGT.

V gene TRBV5-1 combines with J gene TRBJ2-3; 8 bases are shared with TRBD2. The V segment lost 6 bases and the J segment 4 bases; nucleotides outside the gene matches: 7. Germline CDR1 and CDR2: SGHRS and YFSETQ. The CDR3 is 14 amino acids. The CDR3 is CASKKAGGPDTQYF. The CDR3 DNA is TGCGCCAGCAAAAAGGCGGGGGGACCAGATACGCAGTATTTT.

The chain recombines TRBV6-6 with TRBJ1-5; D is unclear. The CDR3 consists of 13 residues. Germline CDR1 reads MNHNY; CDR2 reads SVGAGI (reference sequence). V was trimmed by 8 bases and J by 6 bases, leaving 14 bases between them. The CDR3 region is CASFLGSSQPQHF. CDR3 coding DNA: TGTGCCAGCTTCCTCGGGAGCTCTCAGCCCCAGCATTTT.

In its sample, this clone was seen once. The chain uses TRBV2 and TRBJ1-1, with D possibly being TRBD1 (5 bases). Deletions cut 3 bases from V and 1 base from J, with 9 bases between. CDR1 and CDR2 from the germline V gene are SNHLY and FYNNEI. The CDR3 runs 14 residues. The CDR3 is CASSDWGSNTEAFF. The CDR3 DNA sequence: TGTGCCAGCAGTGATTGGGGCTCGAACACTGAAGCTTTCTTT.

V and J are TRBV5-6 and TRBJ1-3; D is possibly TRBD1 (5 bases). The CDR3 consists of 14 residues. Trimming took 2 bases from V and 0 from J, leaving 6 bases between them. CDR1 and CDR2 (germline): SGHDT, YYEEEE. CDR3 in DNA: TGTGCCAGCAGCTTTCAGGGCTCTGGAAACACCATATATTTT. This codes for CASSFQGSGNTIYF.

The rearrangement links TRBV5-1 to TRBJ2-1; 7 nucleotides line up with TRBD1. In germline, CDR1 is SGHRS, CDR2 YFSETQ. The CDR3 sequence is 16 residues long. J lost 4 bases, V lost 3 bases, and 10 bases had no gene match. CDR3 nucleotides: TGCGCCAGCAGCTACATGACGGGACAGTGGTACAATGAGCAGTTCTTC. Amino acid sequence: CASSYMTGQWYNEQFF. The entire variable domain, with the rest obtained from reference TRBV5-1 and TRBJ2-1, is as follows: KAGVTQTPRYLIKTRGQQVTLSCSPISGHRSVSWYQQTPGQGLQFLFEYFSETQRNKGNFPGRFSGRQFSNSRSEMNVSTLELGDSALYLCASSYMTGQWYNEQFFGPGTRLTVL.

The V call is TRBV21-1, the J call TRBJ2-2; the DNA was not compared with TRBD2, the D call given in the table. TRBV21-1 is shown as a pseudogene. CDR3 length: 16 residues. CDR3 nucleotides: TGTGCCAGCAGCAATGCGAATAGCGGCTCCACCGGGGAGCTGTTTTTT. Translating gives CASSNANSGSTGELFF.

V usage is TRBV2 and J usage is TRBJ2-7; D remains ambiguous. The CDR3 is 14 amino acids. The V and J ends lost 3 bases and 2 bases respectively, with 11 bases between them. The germline gives CDR1 SNHLY, CDR2 FYNNEI. CDR3 bases: TGTGCCAGCAGTGAGAAGGCAGGCGCCTACGAGCAGTACGTC. Encoded protein: CASSEKAGAYEQYV.

The J gene is TRBJ1-2, the V gene TRBV9, with D possibly matching TRBD1 (6 bases). Trimming shortened V by 3 bases and J by 8 bases, and 17 bases separated the two germline ends. This CDR3 comprises 14 residues. Per germline, CDR1 SGDLS and CDR2 YYNGEE. CDR3 in DNA: TGTGCCAGCAGCGACCAACAGGGATTAGGAGGCTACACCTTC. The encoded protein is CASSDQQGLGGYTF.

This clone was picked up a small number of times. The chain has TRBV14 and TRBJ2-7; 9 bases are shared with TRBD2. The CDR3 consists of 15 residues. Germline V gene sequence: CDR1 SGHDN, CDR2 FVKESK. V shed 2 bases and J 9 bases; nucleotides not matched to a gene: 11. In DNA, the CDR3 is TGTGCCAGCAGCCAACCTAGCGGGGAGGGGCACGGGCAGTACGTC. This encodes CASSQPSGEGHGQYV.